One and the same sample provided the 7 T cell receptor beta chains below, sequenced in a study of early T cells in non-severe SARS-CoV-2 infection. TCRdb processed the 5' RACE reads anew with MiXCR; each CDR3 protein has one entry. Seen here are around 40,000 distinct CDR3 sequences, approximately 6.1% observed once, and the top ten hold under 5.5%. The sample comprised whole blood. These receptors were collected from an adult who was a healthcare worker with PCR-confirmed SARS-CoV-2 infection or an uninfected control (not recorded which).

This clonotype was observed at least ten times. A read error may account for a junction end that differs from germline. V and J are TRBV30 and TRBJ1-2; D is ambiguous. The CDR3 length is 9 residues. Per germline, CDR1 GTSNPN and CDR2 SVGIG (reference sequence). As DNA, the CDR3 is TGTGCCTGGAGTTTCCCCAACGCCTTC. The encoded protein is CAWSFPNAF. Full variable domain (missing parts from reference TRBV30 and TRBJ1-2): SQTIHQWPATLVQPVGSPLSLECTVEGTSNPNLYWYRQAAGRGLQLLFYSVGIGQISSEVPQNLSASRPQDRQFILSSKKLLLSDSGFYLCAWSFPNAFGSGTRLTVV.

This clonotype was observed at least ten times. The V call is TRBV11-1, the J call TRBJ2-3; weak D call: TRBD2 (6 bases). CDR1 is SGHAT, CDR2 FQDESV, per germline (reference sequence). The CDR3 has 17 amino acids. Trimming cost V 3 bases and J 1 base, with 17 bases left between them. The CDR3 is CASSFPYRAGRTDTQYF. Here the CDR3 DNA reads TGTGCCAGCAGCTTTCCTTATAGAGCGGGCCGCACAGATACGCAGTATTTT.

This clonotype was counted at least ten times. The chain combines TRBV2 with TRBJ2-7; 8 bases agree with TRBD2. The CDR3 is 13 amino acids. The V and J ends lost 4 bases and 6 bases, in that order; junction bases with no gene match: 5. Germline values: CDR1 SNHLY, CDR2 FYNNEI. CDR3 amino acids: CASSAGLASEQYF. CDR3 DNA sequence: TGTGCCAGCAGTGCCGGACTAGCCTCCGAGCAGTACTTC.

The chain combines TRBV2 with TRBJ2-7, with D possibly TRBD2 on 6 matching bases. The CDR3 runs 17 residues. Germline-derived CDR1 and CDR2 are SNHLY and FYNNEI. The V and J ends lost 1 base and 2 bases respectively, with 18 bases between them. CDR3 DNA: TGTGCCAGCAGTGAAGGGGGGACTTCTCTACTAACCTACGAGCAGTACTTC. This gives the protein CASSEGGTSLLTYEQYF.

This clonotype turned up a few times. This chain uses TRBV7-2 with TRBJ2-7, with D possibly matching TRBD1 (6 bases). This CDR3 region has 14 residues. Per the germline V gene, CDR1 is SGHTA and CDR2 is FQGNSA. The ends were cut back, 5 bases at V and 0 bases at J, with 11 bases in the middle. The CDR3 DNA reads as TGTGCCAGCAGCGGGGACATCGGCTCCTACGAGCAGTACTTC. As protein: CASSGDIGSYEQYF.

V is TRBV15 and J is TRBJ2-1; 14 bases agree with TRBD2. Trimming removed 7 bases from V and 4 bases from J; junction bases left unmatched: 12. This CDR3 is 18 amino acids long. Germline V gene sequence: CDR1 LNHNV, CDR2 YYDKDF (reference sequence). In DNA form, the CDR3 reads TGTGCCACCACCCTTACCGGGACTAGCGGGAGTCGGTACAATGAGCAGTTCTTC. Residues: CATTLTGTSGSRYNEQFF.

This rearrangement joins TRBV11-2 to TRBJ2-1, with D unclear. This CDR3 has 11 amino acids. The V end was cut by 4 bases, the J end by 6 bases, with 4 bases between. Per the germline V gene, CDR1 is SGHAT and CDR2 is FQNNGV. Written as DNA, the CDR3 is TGTGCCAGCAGCTACCCCAATGAGCAGTTCTTC. Its protein is CASSYPNEQFF.